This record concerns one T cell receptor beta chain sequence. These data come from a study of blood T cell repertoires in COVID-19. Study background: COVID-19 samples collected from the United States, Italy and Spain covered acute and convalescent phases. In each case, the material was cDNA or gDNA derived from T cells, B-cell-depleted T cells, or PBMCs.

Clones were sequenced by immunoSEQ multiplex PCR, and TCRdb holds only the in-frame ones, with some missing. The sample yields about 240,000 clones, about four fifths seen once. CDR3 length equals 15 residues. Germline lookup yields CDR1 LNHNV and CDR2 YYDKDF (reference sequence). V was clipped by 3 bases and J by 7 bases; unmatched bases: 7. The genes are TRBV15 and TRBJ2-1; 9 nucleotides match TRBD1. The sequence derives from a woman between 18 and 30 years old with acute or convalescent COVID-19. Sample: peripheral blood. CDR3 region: CATSSDRGQGNEQFF. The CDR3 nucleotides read TGTGCCACCAGCAGTGACAGAGGACAGGGGAATGAGCAGTTCTTC.